Given below is one T cell receptor beta chain in context. Sequenced by immunoSEQ multiplex PCR; TCRdb stores in-frame clones only, minus some. The repertoire holds 77,000 or so clones, with over 85% as singletons. These data originate in a study of OX40 agonist ivuxolimab in advanced cancers. Looking at the study overall: Patients received the agonistic anti-OX40 (CD134) antibody ivuxolimab. Six ivuxolimab dose levels, 0.01 to 10 mg/kg, were given intravenously every 2 weeks. From roughly 20 to 90 years was the age range, with a mean of about 56 years, and approximately 80% were male.

The CDR3 spans 12 residues. CDR1 is SGDLS and CDR2 is YYNGEE in the germline V gene. V shed 1 base and J shed 5 bases, with 6 bases lying between them. Autoimmune disease history or systemic immunosuppression barred patients. This TCR derives from an adult with an advanced solid tumor such as melanoma, head and neck, liver or kidney cancer. The rearrangement links TRBV9 to TRBJ2-5; D gene ambiguous. Specimen: CD4+ or CD8+ T cells sorted from blood, collected in a trial of the OX40 agonist ivuxolimab. CDR3 DNA: TGTGCCAGCAGCGTATATGAGGAGACCCAGTACTTC. It yields the protein CASSVYEETQYF. Full variable domain (missing parts from reference TRBV9 and TRBJ2-5): DSGVTQTPKHLITATGQRVTLRCSPRSGDLSVYWYQQSLDQGLQFLIQYYNGEERAKGNILERFSAQQFPDLHSELNLSSLELGDSALYFCASSVYEETQYFGPGTRLLVL.